This T cell receptor (beta chain) was retrieved from a study of T-cell reconstitution after alpha-beta-depleted transplantation in children. Overall study results and limits: Certain patients had high TCRbeta diversity at day 60, and it came from recipient T cells and thymic progenitors that survived. From newly produced T cells came most of the T-cell counts and diversity one year after transplant. At around two months after transplant, the alpha-beta T cells were reportedly derived from several hundred expanded clones that came from non-depleted graft cells.

The TCRbeta library incorporated unique molecular identifiers. TCRdb fed the PCR reads into MiXCR, producing one record per CDR3 protein. This table holds almost 500,000 distinct CDR3 sequences, more than 9% found once. This clonotype was found many times. Its antigen is still unknown. The CDR3 length is 14 residues. J was trimmed by 5 bases and V by 7 bases; bases with no gene match: 6. This chain uses TRBV12-3 or TRBV12-4 with TRBJ2-1, with TRBD2 identical over 9 bases. The material sequenced was PBMCs, taken before TCRalphabeta/CD19-depleted stem cell transplant. This receptor was obtained from a child aged 2 to 15 with inherited bone marrow failure, due to receive a stem cell transplant. This CDR3 reads CASTLSGRNNEQFF. In DNA form, the CDR3 reads TGTGCCAGCACCCTGAGCGGGAGGAACAATGAGCAGTTCTTC.